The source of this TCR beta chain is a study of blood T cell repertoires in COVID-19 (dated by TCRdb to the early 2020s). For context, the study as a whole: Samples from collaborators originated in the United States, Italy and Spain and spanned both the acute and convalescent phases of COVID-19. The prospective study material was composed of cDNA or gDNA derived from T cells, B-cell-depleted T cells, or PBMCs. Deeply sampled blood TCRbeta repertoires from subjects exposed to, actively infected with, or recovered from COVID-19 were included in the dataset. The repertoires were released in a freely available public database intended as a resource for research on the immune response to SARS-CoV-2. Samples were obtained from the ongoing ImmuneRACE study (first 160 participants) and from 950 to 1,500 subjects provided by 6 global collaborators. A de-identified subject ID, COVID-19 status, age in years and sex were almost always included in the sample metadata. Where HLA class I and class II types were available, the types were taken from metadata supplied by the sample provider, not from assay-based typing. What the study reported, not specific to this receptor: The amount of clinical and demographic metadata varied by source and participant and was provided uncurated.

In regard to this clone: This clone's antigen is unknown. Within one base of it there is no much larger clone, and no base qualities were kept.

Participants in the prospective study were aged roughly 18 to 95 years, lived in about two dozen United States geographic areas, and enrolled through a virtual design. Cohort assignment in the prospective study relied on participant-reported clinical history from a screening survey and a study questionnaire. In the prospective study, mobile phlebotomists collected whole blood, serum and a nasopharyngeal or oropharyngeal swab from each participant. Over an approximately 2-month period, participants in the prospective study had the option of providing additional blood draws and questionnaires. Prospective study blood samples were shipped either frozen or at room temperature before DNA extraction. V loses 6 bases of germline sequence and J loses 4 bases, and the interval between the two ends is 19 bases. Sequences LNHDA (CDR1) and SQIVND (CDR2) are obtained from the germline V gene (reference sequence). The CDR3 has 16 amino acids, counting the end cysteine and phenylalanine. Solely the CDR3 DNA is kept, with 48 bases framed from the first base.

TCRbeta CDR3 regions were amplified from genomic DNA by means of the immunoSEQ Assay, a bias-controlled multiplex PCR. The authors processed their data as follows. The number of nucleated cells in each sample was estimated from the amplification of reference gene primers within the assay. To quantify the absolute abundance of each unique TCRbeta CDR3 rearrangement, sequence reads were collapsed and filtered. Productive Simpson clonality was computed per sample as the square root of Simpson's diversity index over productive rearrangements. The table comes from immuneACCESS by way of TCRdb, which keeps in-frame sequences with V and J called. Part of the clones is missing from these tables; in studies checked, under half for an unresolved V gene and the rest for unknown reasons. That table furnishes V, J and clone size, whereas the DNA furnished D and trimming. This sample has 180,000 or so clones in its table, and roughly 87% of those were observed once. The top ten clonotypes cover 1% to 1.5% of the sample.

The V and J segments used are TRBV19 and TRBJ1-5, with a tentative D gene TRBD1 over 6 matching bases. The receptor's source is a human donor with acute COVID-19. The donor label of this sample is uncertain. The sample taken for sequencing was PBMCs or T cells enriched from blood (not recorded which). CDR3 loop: CASSSWTESQNQPQHF. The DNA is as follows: TGTGCCAGTAGCTCCTGGACAGAAAGCCAAAATCAGCCCCAGCATTTT.